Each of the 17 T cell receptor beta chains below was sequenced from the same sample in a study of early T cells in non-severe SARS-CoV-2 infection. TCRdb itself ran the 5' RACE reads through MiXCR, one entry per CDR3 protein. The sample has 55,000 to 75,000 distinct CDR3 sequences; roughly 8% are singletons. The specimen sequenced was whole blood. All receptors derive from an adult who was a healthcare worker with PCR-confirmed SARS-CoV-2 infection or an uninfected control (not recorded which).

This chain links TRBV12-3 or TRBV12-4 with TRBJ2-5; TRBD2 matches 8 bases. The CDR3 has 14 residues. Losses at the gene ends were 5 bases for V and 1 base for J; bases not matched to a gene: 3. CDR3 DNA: TGTGCCAGCAGTCCCGGACTAGCCCAAGAGACCCAGTACTTC. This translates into CASSPGLAQETQYF.

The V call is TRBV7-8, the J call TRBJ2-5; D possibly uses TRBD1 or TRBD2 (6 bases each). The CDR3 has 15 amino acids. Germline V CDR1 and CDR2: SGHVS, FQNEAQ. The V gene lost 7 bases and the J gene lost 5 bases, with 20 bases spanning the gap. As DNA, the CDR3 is TGTGCCAGCACCACTACGCCCGGGGGCAGGGAGACCCAGTACTTC. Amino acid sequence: CASTTTPGGRETQYF.

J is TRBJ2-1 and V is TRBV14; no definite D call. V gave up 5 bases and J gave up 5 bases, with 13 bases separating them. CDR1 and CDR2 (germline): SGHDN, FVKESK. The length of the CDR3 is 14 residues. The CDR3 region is CASSLKVLNNEQFF. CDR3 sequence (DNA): TGTGCCAGCAGCTTAAAGGTACTTAACAATGAGCAGTTCTTC.

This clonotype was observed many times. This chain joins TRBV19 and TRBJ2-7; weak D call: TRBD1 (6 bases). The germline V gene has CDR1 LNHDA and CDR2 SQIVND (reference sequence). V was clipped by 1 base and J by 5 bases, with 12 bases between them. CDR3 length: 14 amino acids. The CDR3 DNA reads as TGTGCCAGTAGTATAGCCTACAGGGTCGACGAGCAGTACTTC. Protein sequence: CASSIAYRVDEQYF.

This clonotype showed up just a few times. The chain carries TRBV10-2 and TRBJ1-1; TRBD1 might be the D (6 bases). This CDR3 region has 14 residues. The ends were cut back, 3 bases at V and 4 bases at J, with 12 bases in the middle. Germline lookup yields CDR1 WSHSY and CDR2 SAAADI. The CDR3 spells CASSDSRGRTEAFF. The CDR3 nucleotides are TGCGCCAGCAGTGATTCCAGGGGTCGCACTGAAGCTTTCTTT.

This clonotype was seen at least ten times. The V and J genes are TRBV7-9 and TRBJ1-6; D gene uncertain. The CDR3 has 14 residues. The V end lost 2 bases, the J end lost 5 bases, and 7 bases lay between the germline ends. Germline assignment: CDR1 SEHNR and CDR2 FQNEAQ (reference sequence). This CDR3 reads CASSLNGDNSPLHF. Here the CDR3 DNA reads TGTGCCAGCAGCTTAAATGGGGATAATTCACCCCTCCACTTT.

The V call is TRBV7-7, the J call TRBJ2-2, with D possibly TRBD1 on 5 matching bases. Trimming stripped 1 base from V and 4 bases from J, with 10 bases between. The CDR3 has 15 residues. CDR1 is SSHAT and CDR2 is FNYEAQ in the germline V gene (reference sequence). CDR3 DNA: TGTGCCAGCAGCTTAGGGGGCGCAGGCACCGGGGAGCTGTTTTTT. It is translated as CASSLGGAGTGELFF.

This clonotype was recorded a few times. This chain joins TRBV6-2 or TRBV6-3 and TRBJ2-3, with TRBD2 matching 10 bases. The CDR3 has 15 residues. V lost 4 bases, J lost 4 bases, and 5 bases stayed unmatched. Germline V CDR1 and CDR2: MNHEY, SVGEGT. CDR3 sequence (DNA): TGTGCCAGCAGTTCGGGACTAGCGCCCGCAGATACGCAGTATTTT. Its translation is CASSSGLAPADTQYF.

The chain's CDR3 is CASSQGLTSGSLEEQFF. The CDR3 region has the DNA TGTGCCAGCAGCCAAGGATTGACTAGCGGGAGTCTTGAGGAGCAGTTCTTC. This chain links TRBV14 with TRBJ2-1; 12 bases fit TRBD2. Trimming removed 1 base from V and 10 bases from J; junction bases left unmatched: 11. CDR1 and CDR2 from the germline V gene are SGHDN and FVKESK. The CDR3 covers 17 residues.

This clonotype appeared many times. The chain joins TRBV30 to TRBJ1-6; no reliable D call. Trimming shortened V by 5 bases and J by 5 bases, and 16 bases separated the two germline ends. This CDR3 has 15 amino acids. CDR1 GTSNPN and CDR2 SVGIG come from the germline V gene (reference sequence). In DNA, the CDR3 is TGTGCCTGGGGGCCGGGCCCCGCTAATAATTCACCCCTCCACTTT. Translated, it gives CAWGPGPANNSPLHF.

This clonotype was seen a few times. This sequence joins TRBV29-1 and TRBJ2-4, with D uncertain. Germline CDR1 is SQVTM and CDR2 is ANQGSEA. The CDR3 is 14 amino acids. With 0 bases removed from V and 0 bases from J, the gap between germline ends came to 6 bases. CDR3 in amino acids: CSVEDPIAKNIQYF. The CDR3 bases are TGCAGCGTTGAAGACCCGATAGCCAAAAACATTCAGTACTTC.

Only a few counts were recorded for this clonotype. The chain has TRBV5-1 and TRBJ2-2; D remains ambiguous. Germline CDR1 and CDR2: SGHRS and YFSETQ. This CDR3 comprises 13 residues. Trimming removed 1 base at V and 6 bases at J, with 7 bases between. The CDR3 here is CASSLSDAGELFF. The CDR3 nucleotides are TGCGCCAGCAGCTTGAGCGACGCCGGGGAGCTGTTTTTT.

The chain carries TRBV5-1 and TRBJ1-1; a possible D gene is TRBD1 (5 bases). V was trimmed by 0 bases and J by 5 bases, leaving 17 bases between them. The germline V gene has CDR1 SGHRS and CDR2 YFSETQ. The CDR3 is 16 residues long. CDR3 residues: CASSLVGDGLTTEAFF. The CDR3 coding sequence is TGCGCCAGCAGCTTGGTGGGGGACGGACTTACGACTGAAGCTTTCTTT.

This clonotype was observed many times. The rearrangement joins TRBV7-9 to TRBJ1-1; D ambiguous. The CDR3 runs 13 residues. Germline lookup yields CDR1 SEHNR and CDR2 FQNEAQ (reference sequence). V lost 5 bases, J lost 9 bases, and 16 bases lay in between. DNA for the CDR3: TGTGCCAGCAGCCAGCCGAGCTCACTGAAAGCTTTCTTT. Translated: CASSQPSSLKAFF.

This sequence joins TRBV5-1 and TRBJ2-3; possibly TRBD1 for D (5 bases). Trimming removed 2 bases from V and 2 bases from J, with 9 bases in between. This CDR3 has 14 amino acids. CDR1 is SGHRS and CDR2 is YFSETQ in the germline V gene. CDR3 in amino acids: CASSLQELTDTQYF. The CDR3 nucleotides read TGCGCCAGCAGCTTACAGGAGCTCACAGATACGCAGTATTTT.

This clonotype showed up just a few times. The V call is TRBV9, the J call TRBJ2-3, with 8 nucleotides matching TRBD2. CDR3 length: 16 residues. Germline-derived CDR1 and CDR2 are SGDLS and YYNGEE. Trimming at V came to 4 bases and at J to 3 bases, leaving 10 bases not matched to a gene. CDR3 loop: CASSTKSGSGTDTQYF. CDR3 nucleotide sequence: TGTGCCAGCAGCACGAAAAGCGGGAGTGGTACAGATACGCAGTATTTT.

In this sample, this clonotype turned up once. DNA for the CDR3: TGCAGCGGGGGAGTCAGTGCCTACGAGCAGTACTTC. It translates to CSGGVSAYEQYF. The chain uses TRBV29-1 and TRBJ2-7; perhaps TRBD2 as D (5 bases). The CDR3 totals 12 residues. V lost 7 bases and J lost 2, with 12 bases in between. CDR1 is SQVTM, CDR2 ANQGSEA, per germline.